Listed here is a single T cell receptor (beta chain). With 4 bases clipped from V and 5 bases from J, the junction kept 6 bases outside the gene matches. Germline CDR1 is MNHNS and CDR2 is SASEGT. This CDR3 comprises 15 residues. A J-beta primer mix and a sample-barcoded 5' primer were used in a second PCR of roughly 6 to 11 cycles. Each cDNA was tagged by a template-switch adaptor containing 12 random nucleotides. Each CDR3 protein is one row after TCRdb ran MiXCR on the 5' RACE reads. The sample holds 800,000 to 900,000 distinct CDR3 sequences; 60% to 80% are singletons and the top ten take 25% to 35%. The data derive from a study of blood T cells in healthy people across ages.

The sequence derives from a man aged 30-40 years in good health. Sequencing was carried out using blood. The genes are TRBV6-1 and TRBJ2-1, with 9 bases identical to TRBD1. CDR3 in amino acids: CASSGLQGANNEQFF. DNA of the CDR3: TGTGCCAGCAGTGGATTACAGGGGGCGAACAATGAGCAGTTCTTC.